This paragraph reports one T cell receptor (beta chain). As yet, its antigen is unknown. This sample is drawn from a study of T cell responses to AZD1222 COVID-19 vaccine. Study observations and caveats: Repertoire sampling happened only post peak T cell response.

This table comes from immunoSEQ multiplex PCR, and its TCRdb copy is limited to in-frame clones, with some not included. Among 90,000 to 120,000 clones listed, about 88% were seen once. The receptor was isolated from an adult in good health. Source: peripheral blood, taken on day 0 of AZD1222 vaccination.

The DNA for the CDR3 is TGTGCCAGCAGCTTAGGGGACAGGGACCGAAATGAAAAACTGTTTTTT. Amino acid sequence: CASSLGDRDRNEKLFF. The chain has TRBV7-9 and TRBJ1-4; the match to TRBD1 covers 9 bases. The CDR3 is 16 amino acids. Germline CDR1 is SEHNR and CDR2 is FQNEAQ (reference sequence). The V and J ends lost 1 base and 5 bases, in that order; junction bases with no gene match: 5.